These 16 T cell receptor beta chains were sequenced from one sample in a study of blood T cell repertoires in COVID-19. Produced via immunoSEQ multiplex PCR; TCRdb's table is partial and in-frame only. Here the sample spans about 330,000 clones, roughly 85% being singletons. Sequencing was done on a sample of PBMCs or T cells enriched from blood (not recorded which). The receptor source for this set is a woman aged 30 to 39 who had recovered from COVID-19.

The CDR3 nucleotides are TGTGCCAGCAGCCACGGGGAGACCCAGTACTTC. The encoded protein is CASSHGETQYF. The chain couples TRBV11-2 to TRBJ2-5, with D uncertain. Germline-derived CDR1 and CDR2 are SGHAT and FQNNGV. The CDR3 is made up of 11 amino acids. V shed 5 bases and J shed 5 bases, with 6 bases lying between them.

The chain has TRBV6-5 and TRBJ1-2; unclear D gene. CDR3 size: 16 residues. Trimming shortened V by 0 bases and J by 6 bases, and 17 bases separated the two germline ends. Germline assignment: CDR1 MNHEY and CDR2 SVGAGI. In DNA form, the CDR3 reads TGTGCCAGCAGTTACTCGTCCCAGGCCCGGGAGAATGGCTACACCTTC. Translation: CASSYSSQARENGYTF.

The genes are TRBV24-1 and TRBJ1-5, with D hard to call. Germline loops: CDR1 KGHDR, CDR2 SFDVKD. The CDR3 contains 14 residues. Deletions cut 2 bases from V and 4 bases from J, with 8 bases between. The CDR3 nucleotides are TGTGCCACCAGTGATTCGAACGAGAATCAGCCCCAGCATTTT. This encodes CATSDSNENQPQHF.

This clone was seen just once. The V and J genes are TRBV5-1 and TRBJ1-2; weak D call: TRBD1 (6 bases). Trimming removed 4 bases at V and 3 bases at J, with 10 bases between. Germline loops: CDR1 SGHRS, CDR2 YFSETQ. The CDR3 sequence is 13 residues long. CDR3 loop: CASSRGHYYGYTF. The DNA of the CDR3 is TGCGCCAGCAGCCGGGGACACTACTATGGCTACACCTTC.

V and J are TRBV6-1 and TRBJ2-1, with TRBD1 matching 7 bases. Germline lookup yields CDR1 MNHNS and CDR2 SASEGT. The CDR3 runs to 18 residues. Trimming removed 4 bases from V and 7 bases from J; junction bases left unmatched: 19. The chain's CDR3 is CASSVRQGNTRLSNEQFF. DNA for the CDR3: TGTGCCAGCAGTGTCAGACAGGGAAACACACGCCTGTCTAATGAGCAGTTCTTC.

V gene TRBV6-1 combines with J gene TRBJ1-2; unclear D gene. The CDR3 loop spans 14 amino acids. V was shortened by 3 bases and J by 0 bases, with 8 bases between the two germline ends. Germline CDR1 is MNHNS and CDR2 is SASEGT. CDR3 region: CASSEVRANYGYTF. CDR3 in DNA: TGTGCCAGCAGTGAGGTGAGAGCTAACTATGGCTACACCTTC.

The chain's CDR3 is CATGGLGEKLFF. The CDR3 region has the DNA TGTGCCACCGGGGGGCTGGGTGAAAAACTGTTTTTT. J is TRBJ1-4 and V is TRBV18; a weak D match, TRBD1 (6 bases). Per germline, CDR1 KGHSH and CDR2 LQKENI. With 10 bases removed from V and 7 bases from J, the gap between germline ends came to 13 bases. The CDR3 consists of 12 residues.

This rearrangement joins TRBV6-2 or TRBV6-3 to TRBJ1-1; no reliable D call. This CDR3 region has 13 residues. Trimming shortened V by 2 bases and J by 2 bases, and 6 bases separated the two germline ends. CDR1 and CDR2 (germline): MNHEY, SVGEGT. The CDR3 nucleotides read TGTGCCAGCAGTTACGAGCCAAACACTGAAGCTTTCTTT. This codes for CASSYEPNTEAFF.

The rearrangement joins TRBV30 to TRBJ2-2, with D hard to call. This CDR3 comprises 12 residues. In germline, CDR1 is GTSNPN, CDR2 SVGIG (reference sequence). V lost 4 bases to trimming and J lost 3 bases, with 6 bases between them. CDR3 nucleotides: TGTGCCTGGAACAGAGACACCGGGGAGCTGTTTTTT. This translates into CAWNRDTGELFF.

The chain employs TRBV4-2 and TRBJ2-3, with TRBD2 matching 10 bases. The CDR3 spans 16 residues. With 5 bases clipped from V and 3 bases from J, the junction kept 8 bases outside the gene matches. Looked up from germline, CDR1 is LGHNA and CDR2 is YNFKEQ. The CDR3 DNA sequence: TGTGCCAGCAGCAGCAGCGGGGGGGCCTTTACAGATACGCAGTATTTT. Translated, it gives CASSSSGGAFTDTQYF.

The chain is built from TRBV27 and TRBJ1-5, with TRBD1 as a possible D gene (6 bases). V shed 7 bases and J shed 2 bases, with 21 bases lying between them. From germline, CDR1 is MNHEY and CDR2 SMNVEV (reference sequence). The CDR3 runs 17 residues. The CDR3 spells CASTLTGGPAGNQPQHF. The CDR3 DNA is TGTGCCAGCACCCTAACCGGGGGGCCCGCCGGCAATCAGCCCCAGCATTTT.

This clone was counted a single time. This chain links TRBV5-1 with TRBJ2-5; 9 bases map to TRBD2. The V gene end was trimmed by 5 bases and the J gene end by 3 bases; junction bases not matched to a gene: 5. Germline loops: CDR1 SGHRS, CDR2 YFSETQ. The CDR3 is 14 amino acids. CDR3 nucleotides: TGCGCCAGCAGGCAGGGGACTAGCAAAGAGACCCAGTACTTC. Translated: CASRQGTSKETQYF. The full variable domain, in which reference TRBV5-1 and TRBJ2-5 provide the parts outside the CDR3, is KAGVTQTPRYLIKTRGQQVTLSCSPISGHRSVSWYQQTPGQGLQFLFEYFSETQRNKGNFPGRFSGRQFSNSRSEMNVSTLELGDSALYLCASRQGTSKETQYFGPGTRLLVL.

This chain links TRBV29-1 with TRBJ1-2; D is possibly TRBD1 (5 bases). V was cut by 6 bases and J by 4 bases, with 15 bases left in between. Looked up from germline, CDR1 is SQVTM and CDR2 is ANQGSEA. The CDR3 length is 13 residues. The CDR3 is CSVRTSPGYGYTF. Here the CDR3 DNA reads TGCAGCGTGAGGACATCCCCAGGCTATGGCTACACCTTC.

In its sample, this clone was seen a few times. V gene TRBV7-9 combines with J gene TRBJ1-1, with 7 bases matching TRBD1. Germline loops: CDR1 SEHNR, CDR2 FQNEAQ (reference sequence). V shed 1 base and J 6 bases; nucleotides not matched to a gene: 5. The CDR3 length is 14 residues. CDR3 in amino acids: CASSLGQGRAEAFF. DNA of the CDR3: TGTGCCAGCAGCTTAGGACAGGGCAGGGCTGAAGCTTTCTTT.

This clone turned up a few times. The rearrangement uses TRBV2 and TRBJ1-2, with unresolved D. There are 15 residues in the CDR3. Deletions cut 3 bases from V and 5 bases from J, with 16 bases between. In germline, CDR1 is SNHLY, CDR2 FYNNEI. In DNA, the CDR3 is TGTGCCAGCAGTGAGGAAAACAGCTCCGGATATGGCTACACCTTC. It translates to CASSEENSSGYGYTF.

Written as DNA, the CDR3 is TGTGCCAGCAGCCAGCTACAGGGGGCTGACATTCAGTACTTC. This codes for CASSQLQGADIQYF. J is TRBJ2-4 and V is TRBV3-1 (or the pseudogene TRBV3-2); TRBD1 matches 9 bases. CDR3 length: 14 residues. Germline V lookup: CDR1 LGHDT, CDR2 YNNKEL (reference sequence). J gave up 8 bases and V 3 bases, and 5 bases lay outside the gene matches.